These 23 T cell receptor beta chains came from one sample sequenced in a study of type 1 regulatory T cells. MiXCR, run by TCRdb on the reads, gives a single entry per CDR3 protein. There are fewer than 25,000 distinct CDR3 sequences in the sample; just under 75% occur only once, and around an eighth lies in the top ten. The antigens of these receptors remain unknown. The sample was cultured T cells, either the whole culture or a sorted T cell fraction (not recorded which). Specified subset: Tr1-enriched cell product generated in vitro against host alloantigens. These receptors all stem from a human donor in good health.

The chain couples TRBV6-1 to TRBJ2-1, with 9 bases identical to TRBD2. The CDR3 covers 15 residues. Trimming at V came to 4 bases and at J to 2 bases, leaving 3 bases not matched to a gene. CDR1 and CDR2 from the germline V gene are MNHNS and SASEGT. CDR3 loop: CASSARGGTYNEQFF. CDR3 DNA: TGTGCCAGCAGTGCGCGGGGGGGAACCTACAATGAGCAGTTCTTC.

This clonotype was detected only once. The chain combines TRBV7-9 with TRBJ1-2; possibly TRBD1 for D (5 bases). CDR1 and CDR2 (germline): SEHNR, FQNEAQ (reference sequence). The length of the CDR3 is 15 residues. V dropped 4 bases and J dropped 4 bases, with 16 bases sitting between them. The CDR3 protein is CASSSRWLGGYGYTF. The CDR3 region has the DNA TGTGCCAGCAGCTCCCGGTGGCTTGGGGGCTATGGCTACACCTTC.

V gene TRBV6-2 or TRBV6-3 combines with J gene TRBJ2-2, with 15 nucleotides matching TRBD2. Germline V gene lookup returns CDR1 MNHEY and CDR2 SVGEGT. Losses at the gene ends were 4 bases for V and 5 bases for J; bases not matched to a gene: 2. This CDR3 region has 16 residues. The CDR3: CASSFGTSGGTGELFF. CDR3 DNA sequence: TGTGCCAGCAGTTTCGGGACTAGCGGGGGGACCGGGGAGCTGTTTTTT.

The V and J genes are TRBV12-3 or TRBV12-4 and TRBJ1-5; the D gene is possibly TRBD1 (5 bases). The CDR3 spans 16 residues. Trimming left V 3 bases short and J 6 bases short, with 18 bases between. This CDR3 is CASSFSEGIVTQPQHF. The CDR3 region has the DNA TGTGCCAGCAGTTTTTCAGAGGGGATAGTCACTCAGCCCCAGCATTTT.

The CDR3 protein is CASSDHDSYEQYF. The CDR3 DNA reads TGTGCCAGCAGTGATCATGACAGCTACGAGCAGTACTTC. The J gene is TRBJ2-7, the V gene TRBV2; D might be TRBD1 (5 bases). Trimming left V 3 bases short and J 3 bases short, with 9 bases between. The CDR3 covers 13 residues. The germline gives CDR1 SNHLY, CDR2 FYNNEI.

The chain is built from TRBV30 and TRBJ1-3; D remains unclear. The V and J ends lost 0 bases and 4 bases respectively, with 7 bases between them. CDR1 is GTSNPN and CDR2 is SVGIG in the germline V gene (reference sequence). This CDR3 comprises 13 residues. The CDR3 region has the DNA TGTGCCTGGAGTGTACAGTCGGGAAACACCATATATTTT. Translation: CAWSVQSGNTIYF.

The V call is TRBV20-1, the J call TRBJ2-3; 7 bases fit TRBD2. The J segment lost 4 bases and the V segment lost 6 bases, leaving 13 bases of the junction unmatched. CDR3 length equals 15 residues. Germline V gene lookup returns CDR1 DFQATT and CDR2 SNEGSKA (reference sequence). CDR3 amino acids: CSALLLAGVSDTQYF. The CDR3 nucleotides read TGCAGTGCCCTCCTGTTGGCGGGGGTTTCAGATACGCAGTATTTT.

CDR3 protein: CATSRDSWGGQNEQFF. CDR3 nucleotides: TGTGCCACCAGCAGAGATTCGTGGGGGGGCCAGAATGAGCAGTTCTTC. V usage is TRBV15 and J usage is TRBJ2-1; D is possibly TRBD2 (7 bases). Germline assignment: CDR1 LNHNV and CDR2 YYDKDF (reference sequence). CDR3 length: 16 residues. Trimming cost V 0 bases and J 7 bases, with 16 bases left between them.

This chain connects TRBV5-6 to TRBJ2-2, with a tentative D call TRBD1 (5 bases). From germline, CDR1 is SGHDT and CDR2 YYEEEE. V lost 1 base and J lost 5, with 15 bases in between. CDR3 size: 16 residues. CDR3 DNA: TGTGCCAGCAGCTTGTTGTTCAGGGTGAGGACCGGGGAGCTGTTTTTT. It yields the protein CASSLLFRVRTGELFF.

The chain has TRBV6-6 and TRBJ2-1, with 10 bases matching TRBD2. Trimming took 3 bases from V and 6 from J; bases not matched to a gene: 5. This CDR3 contains 15 residues. Germline CDR1 MNHNY, CDR2 SVGAGI (reference sequence). The CDR3 DNA reads as TGTGCCAGCAGTTATATAGCGGGGGGACCCAATGAGCAGTTCTTC. Protein sequence: CASSYIAGGPNEQFF.

This sequence joins TRBV5-6 and TRBJ2-5; D unclear. The CDR3 extends over 14 amino acids. CDR1 is SGHDT and CDR2 is YYEEEE in the germline V gene. Trimming shortened V by 0 bases and J by 4 bases, and 10 bases separated the two germline ends. The CDR3 reads CASSLAARIETQYF. The CDR3 DNA follows: TGTGCCAGCAGCTTGGCCGCCAGAATAGAGACCCAGTACTTC. Filled out from reference TRBV5-6 and TRBJ2-5, the complete variable domain reads DAGVTQSPTHLIKTRGQQVTLRCSPKSGHDTVSWYQQALGQGPQFIFQYYEEEERQRGNFPDRFSGHQFPNYSSELNVNALLLGDSALYLCASSLAARIETQYFGPGTRLLVL.

V and J are TRBV20-1 and TRBJ2-2, with a possible D match to TRBD1 (6 bases). CDR3 length equals 12 residues. CDR1 is DFQATT and CDR2 is SNEGSKA in the germline V gene (reference sequence). Trimming took off 7 bases at V and 6 bases at J, with 12 bases between the two ends. As DNA, the CDR3 is TGCAGTGTTGGGAAGGGGGCCGGGGAGCTGTTTTTT. This sequence encodes CSVGKGAGELFF.

The chain links TRBV7-2 to TRBJ2-7; 7 bases align to TRBD1. Germline V gives CDR1 SGHTA, CDR2 FQGNSA. This CDR3 spans 14 amino acids. With 2 bases clipped from V and 7 bases from J, the junction kept 8 bases outside the gene matches. The CDR3 nucleotides are TGTGCCAGCAGCTTAAGACAGGGCGGTGGGGAGCAGTACTTC. Its translation is CASSLRQGGGEQYF.

The chain has TRBV7-8 and TRBJ1-2; 11 positions agree with TRBD1. V lost 5 bases to trimming and J lost 7 bases; unmatched junction nucleotides: 6. The length of the CDR3 is 14 residues. Per the germline V gene, CDR1 is SGHVS and CDR2 is FQNEAQ. Here the CDR3 reads CASSPGQGDGGYTF. CDR3 bases: TGTGCCAGCAGCCCGGGACAGGGGGATGGTGGCTACACCTTC.

V gene TRBV30 combines with J gene TRBJ2-2, with no clear D. Germline V CDR1 and CDR2: GTSNPN, SVGIG (reference sequence). The CDR3 runs 13 residues. Trimming stripped 0 bases from V and 8 bases from J, with 10 bases between. The CDR3 spells CAWSVTGLGELFF. The CDR3 nucleotides read TGTGCCTGGAGTGTAACCGGGTTGGGGGAGCTGTTTTTT. Full variable domain (outside the CDR3, taken from reference TRBV30 and TRBJ2-2): SQTIHQWPATLVQPVGSPLSLECTVEGTSNPNLYWYRQAAGRGLQLLFYSVGIGQISSEVPQNLSASRPQDRQFILSSKKLLLSDSGFYLCAWSVTGLGELFFGEGSRLTVL.

V and J are TRBV7-7 and TRBJ2-3; 9 bases are shared with TRBD1. Losses at the gene ends were 0 bases for V and 1 base for J; bases not matched to a gene: 11. Germline CDR1 reads SSHAT; CDR2 reads FNYEAQ (reference sequence). CDR3 length: 19 residues. The CDR3 DNA is TGTGCCAGCAGCTTAGCGCGGTCCCCCTGGACAGGGGGCACAGATACGCAGTATTTT. Its protein is CASSLARSPWTGGTDTQYF.

The chain couples TRBV20-1 to TRBJ1-4; D is possibly TRBD1 (6 bases). Germline CDR1 is DFQATT and CDR2 is SNEGSKA (reference sequence). V was trimmed by 0 bases and J by 0 bases, leaving 14 bases between them. The CDR3 contains 17 residues. This chain's CDR3 is CSAREGGQAATNEKLFF. DNA for the CDR3: TGCAGTGCTAGAGAGGGGGGGCAGGCAGCAACTAATGAAAAACTGTTTTTT.

V usage is TRBV12-3 or TRBV12-4 and J usage is TRBJ1-2; 9 bases are shared with TRBD1. The ends lost 5 bases at V and 6 bases at J; junction bases unmatched: 10. The CDR3 has 15 amino acids. CDR3 coding DNA: TGTGCCAGCAGTCGTCCCGGGACAGGGAGAGATGGCTACACCTTC. Its protein is CASSRPGTGRDGYTF.

The chain carries TRBV7-9 and TRBJ2-5, with a tentative D call TRBD2 (5 bases). This CDR3 contains 15 residues. Germline values: CDR1 SEHNR, CDR2 FQNEAQ (reference sequence). Trimming took off 1 base at V and 5 bases at J, with 14 bases between the two ends. CDR3 bases: TGTGCCAGCAGCTTAGTGGTTCTAGCTCTGGAGACCCAGTACTTC. Translation: CASSLVVLALETQYF.

As regards this clonotype: Mismatch with germline at one junction end may stem from a read error. The chain combines TRBV19 with TRBJ2-1; D uncertain. Germline assignment: CDR1 LNHDA and CDR2 SQIVND (reference sequence). The CDR3 sequence is 17 residues long. The CDR3 nucleotides are TGTGCCAGTAGTATAGGGCGCGGCCTAACTAATTCCAATGAGCAGTTTTTC. The encoded protein is CASSIGRGLTNSNEQFF. Full variable domain (missing parts from reference TRBV19 and TRBJ2-1): DGGITQSPKYLFRKEGQNVTLSCEQNLNHDAMYWYRQDPGQGLRLIYYSQIVNDFQKGDIAEGYSVSREKKESFPLTVTSAQKNPTAFYLCASSIGRGLTNSNEQFFGPGTRLTVL.

V and J are TRBV25-1 and TRBJ2-2; 7 bases map to TRBD1. Germline trimming cut 5 bases from V and 6 bases from J; bases unmatched to any gene: 9. The CDR3 has 15 amino acids. Germline V gene lookup returns CDR1 MGHDK and CDR2 SYGVNS. The CDR3 sequence is CASSRQGKFSGELFF. The CDR3 region has the DNA TGTGCCAGCAGTAGACAGGGAAAATTCTCCGGGGAGCTGTTTTTT.

The rearrangement uses TRBV2 and TRBJ1-1, with a tentative D call TRBD1 (5 bases). Per the germline V gene, CDR1 is SNHLY and CDR2 is FYNNEI. The CDR3 runs to 13 residues. V gave up 6 bases and J gave up 0 bases, with 8 bases separating them. The CDR3 reads CASRKGLNTEAFF. The CDR3 DNA is TGTGCCAGCAGAAAGGGGTTGAACACTGAAGCTTTCTTT.

The chain joins TRBV6-2 or TRBV6-3 to TRBJ1-1; TRBD1 aligns across 7 bases. The germline gives CDR1 MNHEY, CDR2 SVGEGT. J was trimmed by 8 bases and V by 2 bases; bases with no gene match: 5. There are 13 residues in the CDR3. The CDR3 reads CASSYTPTGEAFF. The CDR3, as DNA: TGTGCCAGCAGTTACACTCCGACAGGGGAAGCTTTCTTT.